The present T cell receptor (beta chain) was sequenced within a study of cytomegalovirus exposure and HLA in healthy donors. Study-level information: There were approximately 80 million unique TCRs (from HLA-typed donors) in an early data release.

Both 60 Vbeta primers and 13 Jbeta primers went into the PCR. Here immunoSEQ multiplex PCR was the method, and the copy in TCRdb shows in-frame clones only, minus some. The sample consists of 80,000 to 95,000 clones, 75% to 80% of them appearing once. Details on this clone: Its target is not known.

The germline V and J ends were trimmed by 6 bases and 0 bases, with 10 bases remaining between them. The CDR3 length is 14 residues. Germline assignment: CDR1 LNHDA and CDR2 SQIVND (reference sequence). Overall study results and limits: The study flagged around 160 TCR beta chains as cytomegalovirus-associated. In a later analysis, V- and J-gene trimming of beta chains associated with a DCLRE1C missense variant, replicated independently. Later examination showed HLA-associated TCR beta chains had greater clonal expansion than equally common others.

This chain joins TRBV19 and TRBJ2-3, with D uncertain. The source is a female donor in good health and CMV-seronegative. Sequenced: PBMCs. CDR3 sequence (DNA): TGTGCCAGTAGCCTCGGAGCTAGCACAGATACGCAGTATTTT. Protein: CASSLGASTDTQYF. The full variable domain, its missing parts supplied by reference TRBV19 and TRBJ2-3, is DGGITQSPKYLFRKEGQNVTLSCEQNLNHDAMYWYRQDPGQGLRLIYYSQIVNDFQKGDIAEGYSVSREKKESFPLTVTSAQKNPTAFYLCASSLGASTDTQYFGPGTRLTVL.